Shown below are 10 T cell receptor beta chains from a single sample sequenced in a study of T cells in narcolepsy. Produced via immunoSEQ multiplex PCR; TCRdb's table is partial and in-frame only. The data hold about 22,000 clones, with approximately 82% observed a single time. The sample comprised memory (CD45RA-) CD4+ T cells from blood. The receptors originated from a human donor in good health.

V usage is TRBV5-8 and J usage is TRBJ2-1; 9 bases align to TRBD2. CDR3 length: 18 amino acids. Trimming cost V 4 bases and J 0 bases; bases outside gene matches: 11. Germline lookup yields CDR1 SGHTS and CDR2 YDEGEE. CDR3 in amino acids: CASSPLGTSGFSYNEQFF. CDR3 bases: TGTGCCAGCAGCCCGTTAGGAACTAGCGGGTTCTCCTACAATGAGCAGTTCTTC.

The chain carries TRBV11-2 and TRBJ2-5; TRBD1 aligns across 10 bases. With V trimmed by 8 bases and J by 4 bases, 7 bases remained unmatched. The CDR3 extends over 14 amino acids. From germline, CDR1 is SGHAT and CDR2 FQNNGV. For the CDR3, the DNA is TGTGCCAGCGTGCGGGACAGGGGTGGAGAGACCCAGTACTTC. It yields the protein CASVRDRGGETQYF.

The J gene is TRBJ1-6, the V gene TRBV11-1; a possible D gene is TRBD1 (6 bases). The germline V and J ends were trimmed by 3 bases and 10 bases, with 16 bases remaining between them. The CDR3 is 15 amino acids. The germline CDR1 and CDR2 sequences are SGHAT and FQDESV (reference sequence). The DNA of the CDR3 is TGTGCCAGCAGCTTCCTCAGGGGACCTTCGTCACCCCTCCACTTT. Translated: CASSFLRGPSSPLHF.

The chain is built from TRBV29-1 and TRBJ2-7; 11 bases align to TRBD1. This CDR3 is built from 12 residues. V lost 7 bases and J lost 7; bases outside the gene matches: 6. Germline-derived CDR1 and CDR2 are SQVTM and ANQGSEA. The CDR3 DNA reads TGCAGCGGCGGACAGGGGGCAAATGAGCAGTACTTC. Translation gives CSGGQGANEQYF.

The chain uses TRBV7-2 and TRBJ2-7, with 13 bases matching TRBD2. From germline, CDR1 is SGHTA and CDR2 FQGNSA. The CDR3 consists of 15 residues. V was clipped by 5 bases and J by 2 bases; unmatched bases: 3. CDR3 DNA: TGTGCCAGCAGCCACACTAGCGGGGGGGCCTACGAGCAGTACTTC. Encoded protein: CASSHTSGGAYEQYF. The full variable domain, completed using reference TRBV7-2 and TRBJ2-7, is GAGVSQSPSNKVTEKGKDVELRCDPISGHTALYWYRQSLGQGLEFLIYFQGNSAPDKSGLPSDRFSAERTGGSVSTLTIQRTQQEDSAVYLCASSHTSGGAYEQYFGPGTRLTVT.

This clone was seen a few times. V and J are TRBV28 and TRBJ2-5; TRBD2 agrees at 9 bases. The length of the CDR3 is 19 residues. The V gene's germline CDR1 is MDHEN and CDR2 SYDVKM. The ends lost 1 base at V and 5 bases at J; junction bases unmatched: 17. The CDR3 nucleotides read TGTGCCAGCAGTTTATTCCATATGTCGGCGGGGGGGCCTGGTGAGACCCAGTACTTC. Protein sequence: CASSLFHMSAGGPGETQYF.

The rearrangement uses TRBV19 and TRBJ1-2, with D tentatively TRBD1 (6 bases). V lost 3 bases to trimming and J lost 5 bases, with 16 bases between them. The CDR3 loop spans 15 amino acids. Germline V gene lookup returns CDR1 LNHDA and CDR2 SQIVND (reference sequence). CDR3 sequence (DNA): TGTGCCAGTAGTATCTCCGGGACACCCGATTATGGCTACACCTTC. Translation: CASSISGTPDYGYTF.

The chain recombines TRBV5-1 with TRBJ1-1; D perhaps matches TRBD1 (5 bases). With 2 bases removed from V and 0 bases from J, the gap between germline ends came to 14 bases. CDR1 and CDR2 (germline): SGHRS, YFSETQ. CDR3 length equals 16 residues. This CDR3 is CASSLYGGKMNTEAFF. The DNA for the CDR3 is TGCGCCAGCAGCTTATATGGGGGTAAAATGAACACTGAAGCTTTCTTT.

V usage is TRBV6-1 and J usage is TRBJ1-2; possibly TRBD1 for D (5 bases). Germline CDR1 is MNHNS and CDR2 is SASEGT. The CDR3 runs to 14 residues. Trimming removed 6 bases from V and 2 bases from J, with 13 bases in between. The CDR3 loop is CASRKQEGNYGYTF. The CDR3 nucleotides are TGTGCCAGCAGGAAACAGGAGGGGAACTATGGCTACACCTTC.

This chain links TRBV7-2 with TRBJ2-7; unclear D gene. Trimming took 1 base from V and 6 from J, leaving 10 bases between them. CDR1 is SGHTA, CDR2 FQGNSA, per germline. The CDR3 contains 13 residues. CDR3 in DNA: TGTGCCAGCAGCTTAGACCCCGTCAGCGAGCAGTACTTC. Translating gives CASSLDPVSEQYF.